The rows below give T cell receptor beta chains drawn from one sample of a study of CD8 T cells in ankylosing spondylitis. TCRdb re-derived calls from the 5' RACE reads in MiXCR, one entry per CDR3 protein. This sample has approximately 350,000 distinct CDR3 sequences, with 20% to 25% found just once. The sequenced material came from blood, either unsorted or a sorted T cell fraction (not recorded which). Receptor source: a male donor with ankylosing spondylitis or in good health (not recorded which). Each CDR3 is given with its conserved first and last residue. The D gene is left open where the match is weak. The size of a clone is reported for some rows only, either as once, few or many, or as a class for expanded clones.

TRBJ2-1	few	TRBV2	-	TGTGCCAGCAAGCTTTCGGGGCATGAGCAGTTCTTC	CASKLSGHEQFF
TRBJ2-7	few	TRBV4-1	-	TGCGCCAGCAGCCAAGATTCATCGGAGGGTCTCTACGAGCAGTACTTC	CASSQDSSEGLYEQYF
TRBJ2-2	few	TRBV29-1	-	TGCAGCGTTGAAGATCCGCTTTCCGGGGAGCTGTTTTTT	CSVEDPLSGELFF
TRBJ2-7	-	TRBV29-1	-	TGCAGCGGGCGGGACAGCTCCTACGAGCAGTACTTC	CSGRDSSYEQYF
TRBJ2-4	few	TRBV7-9	-	TGTGCCAGCAGCGAAGGCGACCCCGGACGAGTTCAGTACTTC	CASSEGDPGRVQYF
TRBJ2-7	many	TRBV20-1	-	TGCAGTGCTAGAGATGGCGCTCGTACTTACGAGCAGTACTTC	CSARDGARTYEQYF
TRBJ2-7	-	TRBV11-2	TRBD1	TGTGCCAGCAGCCGATCCGGGACAGGGGTCCCCTACGAGCAGTACTTC	CASSRSGTGVPYEQYF
TRBJ2-7	few	TRBV29-1	TRBD2	TGCAGCGCGATGGGAGGGAGCTCCTACGAGCAGTACTTC	CSAMGGSSYEQYF
TRBJ1-2	few	TRBV6-1	TRBD1	TGTGCCAGCAGTCCGGGACAGGACGATGGCTACACCTTC	CASSPGQDDGYTF
TRBJ2-1	once	TRBV7-9	-	TGTGCCAGCAGCTGGGGCCGGGAGAGCTCCTACAATGAGCAGTTCTTC	CASSWGRESSYNEQFF
TRBJ2-6	-	TRBV6-1	-	TGTGCCAGCACCAACGGGGACGGGGCCAACGTCCTGACTTTC	CASTNGDGANVLTF
TRBJ2-5	-	TRBV12-3/TRBV12-4	-	TGTGCCAGCAACATGGAGGGTAGAGAGACCCAGTACTTC	CASNMEGRETQYF
TRBJ1-5	few	TRBV9	-	TGTGCCAGCAGCGATCGGGGGGGCAATCAGCCCCAGCATTTT	CASSDRGGNQPQHF
TRBJ2-3	few	TRBV24-1	-	TGTGCCACCAGTGGGTGGAATACGCAGTATTTT	CATSGWNTQYF
TRBJ1-4	few	TRBV3-1	-	TGTGCCAGCACTGGGGATGAAAAACTGTTTTTT	CASTGDEKLFF
TRBJ2-2	-	TRBV30	-	TGTGCCTGGAGTGTGTGGAGTCAGATGAGGTCCGGGGAGCTGTTTTTT	CAWSVWSQMRSGELFF
TRBJ1-2	-	TRBV6-5	TRBD1	TGTGCCAGCAGTTTGAGGGGACAGCCCCTTGGCTACACCTTC	CASSLRGQPLGYTF
TRBJ2-1	-	TRBV28	-	TGTGCCAGCAGTTCCGGGACCGGGACCGAAAACAATGAGCAGTTCTTC	CASSSGTGTENNEQFF
TRBJ2-7	-	TRBV28	TRBD1	TGTGCCAGCAGTTTAGGGGGCGGTTTAGGGACAGGGTACTACGAGCAGTACTTC	CASSLGGGLGTGYYEQYF
TRBJ2-1	many	TRBV24-1	-	TGTGCCACCAGTAAGGAATTTGGATACAATGAGCAGTTCTTC	CATSKEFGYNEQFF
TRBJ2-1	-	TRBV7-9	-	TGTGCCAGCAGACAACAGGGTGATTCCTACAATGAGCAGTTCTTC	CASRQQGDSYNEQFF
TRBJ2-7	-	TRBV4-1	-	TGCGCCAGCAGCAGCGGTTTGGGCCTCGAGCACGAGCAGTACTTC	CASSSGLGLEHEQYF
TRBJ2-5	few	TRBV3-1	-	TGTGCCAGCACCTGGTCTCCTGGAGGGCAAGAGACCCAGTACTTC	CASTWSPGGQETQYF
TRBJ1-1	-	TRBV2	TRBD1	TGTGCCAGCAGTGAAACCGGGACAGGGTTGAACACTGAAGCTTTCTTT	CASSETGTGLNTEAFF
TRBJ2-7	-	TRBV20-1	TRBD1	TGCAGCCCTGCCCGGGACAGGGGCCCCTACGAGCAGTACTTC	CSPARDRGPYEQYF
TRBJ2-7	few	TRBV10-3	-	TGTGCCATCAGTGAGAGGGGTGGGAGCTACGAGCAGTACTTC	CAISERGGSYEQYF
TRBJ2-2	-	TRBV10-2	-	TGCGCCACCAAGGCCGGTCCCGGGGAGCTGTTTTTT	CATKAGPGELFF
TRBJ2-1	few	TRBV12-3/TRBV12-4	-	TGTGCCAGCAGTTGGGTAGTGGGCAATGAGCAGTTCTTC	CASSWVVGNEQFF
TRBJ2-7	-	TRBV7-9	-	TGTGCCAGCAGCTCGAAGGGGGTCCGCTCCTACGAGCAGTACTTC	CASSSKGVRSYEQYF
TRBJ2-6	-	TRBV7-9	TRBD1	TGTGCCAGCAGCTACACAGGGGATGGGGCCAACGTCCTGACTTTC	CASSYTGDGANVLTF
TRBJ2-1	-	TRBV14	-	TGTGCCAGCAGCCTGTTTCATGAGCAGTTCTTC	CASSLFHEQFF
TRBJ1-1	few	TRBV20-1	-	TGCAGTGCTAGAATGTGGGGAAACACTGAAGCTTTCTTT	CSARMWGNTEAFF
TRBJ2-5	few	TRBV5-1	-	TGCGCCAGCATTACGGGCGGAAAGGAGACCCAGTACTTC	CASITGGKETQYF
TRBJ2-3	few	TRBV5-1	TRBD1	TGCGCCAGCAGCGTCATGACAGGGGGGGGCACAGATACGCAGTATTTT	CASSVMTGGGTDTQYF
TRBJ2-7	-	TRBV5-5	TRBD1	TGTGCCAGCAGCCAGTGGACAGGGAACGAGCAGTACTTC	CASSQWTGNEQYF
TRBJ2-7	many	TRBV28	-	TGTGCCAGCAGTATTGACAGTTCCTACGAGCAGTACTTC	CASSIDSSYEQYF
TRBJ2-3	-	TRBV13	-	TGTGCCAGCAGCTTAGAGCAGGGGAGCACAGATACGCAGTATTTT	CASSLEQGSTDTQYF
TRBJ2-1	few	TRBV7-8	TRBD2	TGTGCCAGCAGCACTAGCGGGGATGACAATGAGCAGTTCTTC	CASSTSGDDNEQFF
TRBJ2-1	few	TRBV7-6	TRBD2	TGTGCCAGCAGCGCGACCGTGCCGGGGGGAACTTACAATGAGCAGTTCTTC	CASSATVPGGTYNEQFF
TRBJ2-2	few	TRBV5-6	TRBD1	TGTGCCAGCAGCTTGGGAGGGGGCCGGGAGCTGTTTTTT	CASSLGGGRELFF
TRBJ2-5	few	TRBV7-9	-	TGTGCCAGCCTTCAATCAGGGGCTCTCGGTGAGACCCAGTACTTC	CASLQSGALGETQYF
TRBJ2-2	few	TRBV24-1	-	TGTGCCACCAGTGATTTCGTGGGGGGTTTGGCCGAAGACACCGGGGAGCTGTTTTTT	CATSDFVGGLAEDTGELFF
TRBJ2-7	few	TRBV27	TRBD1	TGTGCCAGCAGTTGGGGACAGGGTTACTACGAGCAGTACTTC	CASSWGQGYYEQYF
TRBJ2-3	-	TRBV4-1	TRBD2	TGCGCCAGCAGCCAAAGGCGGGGGGGCACAGATACGCAGTATTTT	CASSQRRGGTDTQYF
TRBJ2-2	few	TRBV7-9	-	TGTGCCAGCAGCCCCTGGACAAGGGCGAACACCGGGGAGCTGTTTTTT	CASSPWTRANTGELFF
TRBJ2-7	few	TRBV20-1	-	TGCAGTGCTAATGGGTTCGGGGCTCCCTACGAGCAGTACTTC	CSANGFGAPYEQYF
TRBJ2-7	few	TRBV2	-	TGTGCCAGCAGTCTGGGGGCTAGCGAGCTCTACGAGCAGTACTTC	CASSLGASELYEQYF
TRBJ2-7	few	TRBV7-8	-	TGTGCCAGCAGCCTAGGGGACGGAGGCTTATACTTC	CASSLGDGGLYF
TRBJ2-7	-	TRBV13	-	TGTGCCAGCAGCCCCGGGTCCGACGAGCAGTACTTC	CASSPGSDEQYF
TRBJ1-4	few	TRBV12-3/TRBV12-4	TRBD1	TGTGCCAGCAGTCCGACAGGGGTAAATGAAAAACTGTTTTTT	CASSPTGVNEKLFF
TRBJ2-5	-	TRBV28	-	TGTGCCAGCAGTAATTTAGAGGAAGAGACCCAGTACTTC	CASSNLEEETQYF
TRBJ2-2	few	TRBV5-1	-	TGCGCCAGCAGCTTCGCCCCGGGCGTCACCGGGGAGCTGTTTTTT	CASSFAPGVTGELFF
TRBJ2-7	-	TRBV12-3/TRBV12-4	TRBD2	TGTGCCAGCAGACTAGCGAGAAACTACGAGCAGTACTTC	CASRLARNYEQYF
TRBJ2-5	-	TRBV6-5	-	TGTGCCAGCAGTTACTCAGGGGCAGGGAGTGGGCTTGAGACCCAGTACTTC	CASSYSGAGSGLETQYF
TRBJ2-7	-	TRBV6-6	-	TGTGCCAGCAGACCTACTAGAGGAGAGCAGTACTTC	CASRPTRGEQYF
TRBJ1-2	-	TRBV7-3	TRBD1	TGTGCCAGCAGCCCCGGCGGGGACAGGGATAGCTACACCTTC	CASSPGGDRDSYTF
TRBJ2-7	-	TRBV12-3/TRBV12-4	-	TGTGCCAGCAGCCACTGGCGGGGGCCCTACGAGCAGTACTTC	CASSHWRGPYEQYF
TRBJ2-2	-	TRBV5-6	-	TGTGCCAGCAGCTTCGTGGGATTTAATGGGGAGCTGTTTTTT	CASSFVGFNGELFF